This paragraph covers one T cell receptor beta chain sequence. Its antigen is undetermined. This sample is part of a study of graft-versus-host responses after intestinal transplantation. The study's findings and limits: Graft-donor T cell macrochimerism coincided with high graft-versus-host to host-versus-graft clonal ratios in allografts. Recipient bone marrow held GvH clones, some seen earlier in ileum or blood.

CDR1 is SGHAT and CDR2 is FQDESV in the germline V gene (reference sequence). The CDR3 is made up of 15 amino acids. V was trimmed by 0 bases and J by 5 bases, leaving 13 bases between them. The assay was immunoSEQ multiplex PCR, and TCRdb's table has in-frame clones only and misses some. The profile shows 77,000 or so clones, roughly 90% of them singletons. Sequencing used PBMCs, obtained 98 days after intestinal transplantation. This TCR derives from a human patient who received an intestinal transplant, so some T cells may come from the graft donor. The genes are TRBV11-1 and TRBJ2-5; no firm D call. Here the CDR3 DNA reads TGTGCCAGCAGCTTAGCTGGCAGCATAGGGGAGACCCAGTACTTC. As protein: CASSLAGSIGETQYF.